Ten or more counts support the clone carrying this T cell receptor (beta chain). Its antigen is currently unknown. This record belongs to a study of molecular identifiers for immune sequencing clone quantification. General observations from the study: Underestimation of highly expanded clone sizes could arise where identical TCR molecules share a barcode.

TCRdb reprocessed the PCR reads with MiXCR, giving one entry per CDR3 protein. The table lists over 600,000 distinct CDR3 sequences, just under 20% of them singletons. The length of the CDR3 is 15 residues. Germline CDR1 reads DFQATT; CDR2 reads SNEGSKA (reference sequence). The V end lost 0 bases, the J end lost 0 bases, and 10 bases lay between the germline ends. Sequenced material: naive CD8+ T cells from blood, with Jurkat cell RNA spiked in. Subset meaning: FACS-sorted CD8+CD4-CCR7+CD45RA+ naive T cells. The rearrangement uses TRBV20-1 and TRBJ2-3; D not resolved. This TCR derives from a human donor in good health. Some libraries in this study had Jurkat cell RNA spiked in. The DNA for the CDR3 is TGCAGTGCTAGAGAATCAGGCACTAGCACAGATACGCAGTATTTT. Amino acid sequence: CSARESGTSTDTQYF.